This TCR beta chain was sequenced for a study of regulatory T cells in long-lasting Graves disease. Described time point: newly diagnosed GD, antithyroid drugs for less than 3 months. Extracted RNA from PBMCs served as the source of the TCR library. Each of the patients was recruited from an endocrinology department situated in Xi'an, China. This clonotype has ten or more counts. iRepertoire HTBI primers and Arm-PCR of CDR3 regions built TCR beta libraries. TCRdb passed the multiplex PCR reads through MiXCR, listing each CDR3 protein once. The table includes some 400,000 distinct CDR3 sequences, 14% to 15% detected once. The junction had 4 bases not matched to a gene; V was cut back by 4 bases and J by 5 bases. This CDR3 comprises 13 residues. The germline V gene encodes CDR1 DFQATT and CDR2 SNEGSKA (reference sequence). In addition, the sample was reused for a study of T cells in Graves' hyperthyroidism and ophthalmopathy.

The input for sequencing was peripheral blood mononuclear cells (PBMCs), taken at new diagnosis, from a patient treated with antithyroid drugs. The chain combines TRBV20-1 with TRBJ1-5; 8 nucleotides match TRBD1. The sequence was obtained from a woman aged 30 to 39 with Graves disease. CDR3 in DNA: TGCAGTGCTATTGGACAGGGCCATCAGCCCCAGCATTTT. Its protein product is CSAIGQGHQPQHF.